There are a few counts of the clone carrying this TCR beta chain. The library targeted TCRbeta and was prepared with unique molecular identifiers. TCRdb fed the PCR reads into MiXCR, producing one record per CDR3 protein. Of about 480,000 distinct CDR3 sequences in the sample, around 12% were seen once. The record originates from a study of T-cell reconstitution after alpha-beta-depleted transplantation in children. With 1 base removed from V and 3 bases from J, the gap between germline ends came to 11 bases. Germline-derived CDR1 and CDR2 are MDHEN and SYDVKM. The CDR3 length is 15 residues. The clonotype comes from a human donor who donated a stem cell graft to a child with combined immunodeficiency. J is TRBJ2-3 and V is TRBV28; D is possibly TRBD1 (6 bases). The material was PBMCs from the stem cell graft donor, obtained from the stem cell graft. CDR3 residues: CASSLLAGETDTQYF. In DNA form, the CDR3 reads TGTGCCAGCAGTTTATTGGCAGGGGAGACAGATACGCAGTATTTT.